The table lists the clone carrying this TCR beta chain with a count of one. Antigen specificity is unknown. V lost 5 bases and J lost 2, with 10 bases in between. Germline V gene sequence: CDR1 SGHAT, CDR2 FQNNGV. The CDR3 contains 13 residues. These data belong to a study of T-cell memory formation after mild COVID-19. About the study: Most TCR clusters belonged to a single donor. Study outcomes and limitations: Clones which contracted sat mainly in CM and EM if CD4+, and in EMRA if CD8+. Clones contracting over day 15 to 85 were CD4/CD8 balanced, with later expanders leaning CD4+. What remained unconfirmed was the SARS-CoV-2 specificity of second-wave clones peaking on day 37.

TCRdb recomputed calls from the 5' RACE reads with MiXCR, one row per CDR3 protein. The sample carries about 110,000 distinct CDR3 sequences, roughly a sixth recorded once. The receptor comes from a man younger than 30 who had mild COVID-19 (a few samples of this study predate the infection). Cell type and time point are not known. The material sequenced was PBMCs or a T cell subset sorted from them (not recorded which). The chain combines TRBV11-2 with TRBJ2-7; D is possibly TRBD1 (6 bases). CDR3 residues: CASSRDTTYEQYF. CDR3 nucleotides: TGTGCCAGCAGCCGGGACACTACCTACGAGCAGTACTTC.